This T cell receptor beta chain was sequenced for a study of Graves' ophthalmopathy and Graves' hyperthyroidism (dated by TCRdb to the late 2010s). Broadly, across the study: Peripheral blood was collected at initial diagnosis, prior to any treatment. To tell Graves' ophthalmopathy apart from Graves' hyperthyroidism, and to predict which patients would progress to ophthalmopathy, the study relied on TCR beta repertoire signatures. Following sample collection, hyperthyroidism patients were given methimazole at a starting dose of 30 mg daily, and ophthalmopathy patients were given high-dose intravenous methylprednisolone. An independent validation cohort was composed of about 20 hyperthyroidism patients and around 16 patients who later progressed from hyperthyroidism to ophthalmopathy. In five to seven hyperthyroidism patients, the T-cell repertoire of thyroid tissue was compared with the T-cell repertoire of blood. To explore V-J signatures that separate ophthalmopathy from hyperthyroidism, a discovery set of about 96 patients was enrolled, consisting of 40 to 45 with ophthalmopathy and 55 to 65 with stable hyperthyroidism. In total, 135 blood samples were TCR-sequenced: under 45 ophthalmopathy, over 70 hyperthyroidism and approximately 17 hyperthyroidism-to-ophthalmopathy patients. Study-wide findings and limitations: Among expanded thyroid clonotypes with frequency above 0.001, most also showed up in blood, which suggests that blood repertoires may reflect the thyroid immune response. In validation, the model predicted ophthalmopathy progression with 70.59% sensitivity and less than 80% specificity; some twelve predicted patients were CT-confirmed with GO in a median of approximately six months. No statistical method was used to predetermine the sample size, and group allocation was not hidden from the investigators. The 13-signature model separated ophthalmopathy from stable hyperthyroidism with roughly 88% sensitivity and around 81% specificity in cross-validation, and 80%/75% in the test set.

For repertoire sequencing, TCR beta CDR3 regions were amplified from RNA transcripts. HTBI primers and the Qiagen OneStep RT-PCR kit were used in a first-round RT-PCR, which was followed by a second-round multiplex PCR, size selection and purification. Libraries were sequenced on an Illumina HiSeq2000 using paired-end 100 bp reads. As for how the authors treated the data: SOAPnuke was used for read processing, and reads with adapters, uncalled bases, a mean Phred below 15, or no exact constant-primer or identifier match were discarded. COPE v1.2.5 was used to merge high-quality paired reads. Each unique nucleotide sequence was defined as a clonotype, and clonotypes were aligned to IMGT TRB V, D and J references with MiTCR v1.1. The analysis was limited to V-J combinations with a frequency above 0.0001, which together covered around 99% of the repertoires. For each V-J combination, a TCR clonal expansion and chaos score was defined as F50 clonal expansion divided by the chaos observed in the TCRdist matrix. Features were reduced by Welch's t-statistics and random forest to about a dozen V-J combinations, which fed a naive Bayes classifier. Thyroid-blood repertoire similarity was quantified with the Morisita-Horn index. TCRdb trimmed public reads at Q25 via fastp, called clones via MiXCR and kept in-frame beta chains. Every entry covers one CDR3 protein and lists the most common genes and DNA from its rows. The V and J calls and clone size are TCRdb's, not the authors'. The sample table contains about 58,000 distinct CDR3 sequences; only one count was recorded for less than 55% of them. Of the sample, over 3.5% is held by the ten largest clones.

Ophthalmopathy patients had moderately to severely active disease, Clinical Activity Score of at least 3, NOSPECS grade of at least 4, and disease duration under 3 months. Patients were excluded if they had other autoimmune diseases, uncontrolled infections, pregnancy or lactation. Clinical symptoms, serum thyroxine, TRAb, thyroid ultrasound and orbital computed tomography were used for diagnosis. PBMCs were isolated from approximately 10 ml of fresh peripheral blood by Ficoll-Paque density gradient centrifugation. Total RNA was extracted using Trizol reagent, and RNA quality was checked on an Agilent 2100 Bioanalyzer. On this clonotype: Its recognized antigen is unknown. Base-call qualities are not available, and no considerably larger clone is one nucleotide away.

CDR3 length: 15 amino acids, cysteine to phenylalanine. CDR3 DNA is the only sequence kept; it has 45 bases, read in frame from the first base. From V the trimming removes 0 bases and from J it removes 4 bases, while the gene matches leave 7 bases of the junction unaccounted for. The germline V gene (reference sequence) sets CDR1 to DFQATT and CDR2 to SNEGSKA. The TCR originated in an adult woman with Graves' ophthalmopathy. This receptor chain uses TRBV20-1 and TRBJ1-1, with 8 bases matching TRBD1. Source material: peripheral blood. The CDR3 protein: CSARDIQGAITEAFF. In nucleotides, the sequence is TGCAGTGCTAGAGATATCCAGGGGGCGATCACTGAAGCTTTCTTT.